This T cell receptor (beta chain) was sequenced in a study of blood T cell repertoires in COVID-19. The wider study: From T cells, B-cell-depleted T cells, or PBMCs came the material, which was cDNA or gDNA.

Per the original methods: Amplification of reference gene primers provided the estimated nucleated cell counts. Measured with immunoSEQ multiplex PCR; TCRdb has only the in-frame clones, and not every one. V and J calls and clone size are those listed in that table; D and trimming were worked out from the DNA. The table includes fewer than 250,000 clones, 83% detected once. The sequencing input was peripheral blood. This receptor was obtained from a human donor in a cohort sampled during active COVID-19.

This chain's CDR3 is CASSENRGLTEAFF. The CDR3 nucleotides read TGTGCCAGCAGCGAAAACAGGGGTCTTACTGAAGCTTTCTTT. V and J are TRBV7-6 and TRBJ1-1; 7 positions match TRBD1. V was clipped by 5 bases and J by 5 bases; unmatched bases: 8. Germline V gives CDR1 SGHVS, CDR2 FNYEAQ. The CDR3 is 14 amino acids.